Each of the 8 T cell receptor beta chains below was sequenced from the same sample in a study of cytomegalovirus exposure and HLA in healthy donors (dated by TCRdb to about 2017). Libraries were constructed by the immunoSEQ multiplex PCR assay. For the multiplex PCR, a mixture combining 60 forward primers for TCR Vbeta segments and 13 reverse primers for TCR Jbeta segments was used. As stored in TCRdb, this immuneACCESS dataset retains in-frame rearrangements with V and J assigned. A fraction of the clones does not appear; measured against another copy, unresolved V genes explain less than half of the discrepancy, and the remainder lacks a known reason. In all, the sample holds 170,000 or so clones, and around 83% of those were seen once. The ten largest clones take up under 7.5% of the sample. Sequenced material: PBMCs. The receptors were sampled from a man over 45 in good health and CMV-seropositive.

The rearrangement joins TRBV29-1 to TRBJ2-1; 9 bases agree with TRBD2. Germline lookup yields CDR1 SQVTM and CDR2 ANQGSEA. Trimming cost V 4 bases and J 4 bases; bases outside gene matches: 5. CDR3 length: 14 amino acids. The DNA of the CDR3 is TGCAGCGTTGGGGGGACTAGCAGATACAATGAGCAGTTCTTC. This sequence encodes CSVGGTSRYNEQFF.

This sequence joins TRBV7-9 and TRBJ2-5, with a weak D call TRBD2 (5 bases). Trimming shortened V by 1 base and J by 2 bases, and 11 bases separated the two germline ends. Germline V gives CDR1 SEHNR, CDR2 FQNEAQ (reference sequence). This CDR3 contains 15 residues. CDR3: CASSLVGGGQETQYF. The DNA of the CDR3 is TGTGCCAGCAGCTTAGTTGGCGGAGGACAAGAGACCCAGTACTTC.

The genes are TRBV11-1 and TRBJ2-1; 12 bases are a match to TRBD2. This CDR3 region has 15 residues. Trimming removed 4 bases from V and 8 bases from J; junction bases left unmatched: 6. Germline V gene lookup returns CDR1 SGHAT and CDR2 FQDESV (reference sequence). CDR3 sequence: CASSSRTSGKDEQFF. Written as DNA, the CDR3 is TGTGCCAGCAGCTCCCGGACTAGCGGGAAAGATGAGCAGTTCTTC.

The CDR3 loop reads CASSPLPDRGGTGELFF. CDR3 coding DNA: TGCGCCAGCAGCCCCCTCCCAGACAGGGGAGGGACCGGGGAGCTGTTTTTT. V and J are TRBV4-1 and TRBJ2-2; D possibly corresponds to TRBD1 (8 bases). This CDR3 is 17 amino acids long. Trimming removed 4 bases at V and 5 bases at J, with 20 bases between. Germline assignment: CDR1 MGHRA and CDR2 YSYEKL.

The chain carries TRBV2 and TRBJ1-3; no reliable D call. Trimming removed 7 bases from V and 0 bases from J, with 13 bases in between. Germline V gene sequence: CDR1 SNHLY, CDR2 FYNNEI. The CDR3 extends over 15 amino acids. The DNA of the CDR3 is TGTGCCAGCACCAACAATGGGCCCTCTGGAAACACCATATATTTT. It encodes CASTNNGPSGNTIYF.

The rearrangement joins TRBV19 to TRBJ1-5; 7 positions agree with TRBD1. Per the germline V gene, CDR1 is LNHDA and CDR2 is SQIVND (reference sequence). V gave up 4 bases and J gave up 3 bases; unmatched junction bases: 6. This CDR3 has 15 amino acids. DNA for the CDR3: TGTGCCAGTAGTACTACGGACAGGTCCAATCAGCCCCAGCATTTT. Residues: CASSTTDRSNQPQHF.

The chain couples TRBV6-5 to TRBJ1-2; TRBD1 matches 10 bases. Germline assignment: CDR1 MNHEY and CDR2 SVGAGI. J gave up 4 bases and V 4 bases, and 6 bases lay outside the gene matches. The CDR3 length is 15 residues. The CDR3 here is CASSSTTGGAYGYTF. The CDR3 DNA is TGTGCCAGCAGTTCTACGACAGGGGGCGCCTATGGCTACACCTTC.

This chain connects TRBV7-6 to TRBJ2-2; the D gene is possibly TRBD1 (6 bases). The CDR3 length is 16 residues. V lost 5 bases and J lost 2, with 15 bases in between. The germline gives CDR1 SGHVS, CDR2 FNYEAQ. The CDR3 DNA reads as TGTGCCAGCAGCCGAGCCGGGACACAAAACACCGGGGAGCTGTTTTTT. Protein: CASSRAGTQNTGELFF.